This record concerns one T cell receptor (beta chain) sequence. Its antigen is not identified. Donors had nominal health at sampling but likely had unrecorded immune exposures. This sample was taken from a study of cytomegalovirus exposure and HLA in healthy donors. Study summary: As an earlier analysis found, roughly 170 million T cells yielded 100 million to 130 million unique TCR beta sequences. Study-wide results and limits: Highly shared sequence variants in one cluster were likely a sequencing artifact.

The primer mix had 60 Vbeta and 13 Jbeta primers. As processed by the authors: About 80 million unique TCR beta chains, roughly 11 million of them shared, were counted by a later analysis. Sequencing was performed with immunoSEQ multiplex PCR; in TCRdb, only in-frame clones are kept and a portion is missing. That table supplies the V and J calls and clone size; D and trimming were determined from the DNA. Counted here are about 160,000 clones, around 84% occurring once; the ten biggest clones make up more than 8%. This TCR came from a male donor in good health and CMV-seropositive. The sequencing input was PBMCs.

The CDR3 DNA is TGTGCCAGCAGCTTGTCATCCGGAAACACCATATATTTT. Translation: CASSLSSGNTIYF. The chain couples TRBV7-8 to TRBJ1-3, with D unresolved. This CDR3 has 13 amino acids. The ends were cut back, 3 bases at V and 4 bases at J, with 7 bases in the middle. CDR1 SGHVS and CDR2 FQNEAQ come from the germline V gene.